This TCR beta chain was retrieved from a study of PD-1 blockade in classical Hodgkin lymphoma (dated by TCRdb to about 2020). About the investigation overall: Nivolumab dosing was 3 mg/kg intravenously every 2 weeks, continuing until either disease progression or unacceptable toxicity. The study used CyTOF and TCR beta sequencing to define a peripheral blood immune signature of response to PD-1 blockade in classical Hodgkin lymphoma. General study outcomes and caveats: Trial patients with a complete response had baseline diversity similar to that of newly diagnosed patients, while partial responders and progressors had significantly lower diversity. Newly diagnosed patients were reported to have lower baseline TCR diversity than healthy donors, and relapsed/refractory patients were reported to have lower baseline TCR diversity still. Lower diversity was seen in patients whose nivolumab began less than 1 year after ASCT, and these patients were left out of later analyses so that immune reconstitution would not confound the results. A significant rise by C4D1 was seen in CD4+ but not CD8+ TCR diversity (p=0.0027 vs p=0.16), with the rise being most apparent in complete responders (p=0.02). The study was limited to a single clinical trial cohort, and causes of repertoire differences, possibly disease activity or prior therapy, remained undefined.

A word on this clone: Its antigen is still unknown. No much larger clone is present one base from it, and per-base qualities are unavailable.

The CDR3 covers 17 residues, taking in both the cysteine and the phenylalanine. Only the CDR3 DNA stays, 51 bases, in frame from base 1. Trimming takes 4 bases off V and 6 bases off J; junction bases not matched to a gene: 14. The germline V gene provides CDR1 SGHDT and CDR2 YYEEEE. The time point label here, explained by the study, means: cycle 2 day 1 (C2D1) of nivolumab. Every trial patient had relapsed after autologous stem cell transplantation, and cohorts A, B and C differed in prior brentuximab vedotin exposure. The trial cohort was composed of roughly 60 patients with relapsed/refractory classical Hodgkin lymphoma, for whom complete response, partial response or progressive disease was recorded as best overall response. Trial patients were treated with single-agent nivolumab in the multi-cohort phase II CheckMate 205 trial. Best overall response was determined by an independent review committee according to the 2007 International Working Group response criteria. Trial PBMCs were obtained immediately prior to nivolumab initiation (C1D1) and on therapy at cycle 2 day 1 and cycle 4 day 1. Peripheral blood was collected in 8 mL Vacutainer Cell Preparation Tubes, from which PBMCs were isolated by centrifugation and then cryopreserved.

The Qiagen DNeasy kit was used to extract genomic DNA both from unsorted PBMCs and from the negatively selected CD4+ and CD8+ fractions. Amplification of TCR beta CDR3 regions was done by immunoSEQ multiplex PCR with primers that anneal to V and J segments. A synthetic immune receptor repertoire was used to minimize amplification bias, and any residual bias was removed computationally once sequencing was done. Concerning the study's data processing: Repertoire diversity was quantified as the Shannon entropy index using custom Python scripts. The unsorted, CD4+ and CD8+ repertoires were each analyzed separately, with the exception of combined analyses, where CD4+ and CD8+ sequences were merged in silico. Clonal expansion was defined as at least a 2-fold frequency increase after treatment relative to C1D1, with a pseudocount of 0.5 for undetected baseline clones. Clones with 0 or 1 copy at C1D1 were classified as singleton clones, and clones with 2 or more copies were classified as non-singleton clones. Clones expanded in unsorted samples were annotated as CD4+, CD8+ or unknown by matching protein sequences in sorted samples from the same patient. Wilcoxon tests were applied to paired samples to test diversity changes from C1D1 to C4D1. TCRdb obtained this table from immuneACCESS and retained in-frame rearrangements with V and J assigned. These tables miss some clones; where compared with another copy, unresolved V genes account for less than half of the shortfall, and the remainder is unexplained. That table supplies the V and J calls and clone size; D and trimming were determined from the DNA. This sample comprises about 35,000 clones, over 65% of them detected only once. Roughly 16% of the sample is held by the ten biggest clonotypes.

The sequence is built from TRBV5-6 and TRBJ2-4, with 9 bases aligning to TRBD1. This specimen consisted of peripheral blood mononuclear cells (PBMCs), obtained before the second cycle of nivolumab. The clonotype comes from a human donor with classical Hodgkin lymphoma. At the DNA level, the sequence is TGTGCCAGCAGCCCCAAATCCCCACAGGGGGCGGGAAACATTCAGTACTTC. This is translated as CASSPKSPQGAGNIQYF.